Each of the 27 T cell receptor beta chains below was sequenced from the same sample in a study of identical twins. In TCRdb, the 5' RACE reads were re-called with MiXCR into one record per CDR3 protein. The sample lists 220,000 or so distinct CDR3 sequences, about 7% occurring once. The data also belong to a second study, concerning yellow fever vaccine responses in identical twins.

Sequencing input: memory (CD45RO+) T cells sorted from blood. The receptors come from a woman younger than 30 in good health.

This clonotype has a count of ten or more. V usage is TRBV5-1 and J usage is TRBJ2-7, with 14 bases matching TRBD2. Germline-derived CDR1 and CDR2 are SGHRS and YFSETQ. This CDR3 spans 17 amino acids. V was pared by 4 bases and J by 5 bases, with 11 bases of the junction left unmatched. CDR3 loop: CASSPTSGRASPHEQYF. DNA of the CDR3: TGCGCCAGCAGCCCGACTAGCGGGAGGGCCTCTCCTCACGAGCAGTACTTC.

The chain is built from TRBV2 and TRBJ1-2, with 7 bases aligning to TRBD1. The length of the CDR3 is 12 residues. With V trimmed by 6 bases and J by 8 bases, 6 bases remained unmatched. The germline V gene encodes CDR1 SNHLY and CDR2 FYNNEI. CDR3 residues: CASSGDSGGYTF. The CDR3 nucleotides read TGTGCCAGCAGCGGGGACAGCGGCGGCTACACCTTC.

This clonotype was seen a few times. J is TRBJ2-7 and V is TRBV7-9; D unclear. Germline V gene lookup returns CDR1 SEHNR and CDR2 FQNEAQ (reference sequence). The CDR3 sequence is 16 residues long. Trimming left V 2 bases short and J 1 base short, with 15 bases between. The CDR3 nucleotides read TGTGCCAGCAGCTTAATCGGAAACAGCGCATCCTACGAGCAGTACTTC. It translates to CASSLIGNSASYEQYF.

This clonotype has ten or more counts. The chain links TRBV20-1 to TRBJ2-2; 8 bases map to TRBD2. CDR3 length: 15 amino acids. Looked up from germline, CDR1 is DFQATT and CDR2 is SNEGSKA (reference sequence). The J segment lost 4 bases and the V segment lost 6 bases, leaving 10 bases of the junction unmatched. The CDR3 DNA sequence: TGCAGTGCCCCCAGATCGGCGGGAGGCACCGGGGAGCTGTTTTTT. Translating gives CSAPRSAGGTGELFF.

The V and J genes are TRBV7-8 and TRBJ2-1, with 9 bases fitting TRBD1. CDR3 length: 14 amino acids. V gave up 5 bases and J gave up 8 bases; unmatched junction bases: 7. Germline V gene data show CDR1 as SGHVS and CDR2 as FQNEAQ. CDR3 amino acids: CASSEQGARHEQFF. CDR3 DNA sequence: TGTGCCAGCAGCGAACAGGGGGCGCGGCATGAGCAGTTCTTC.

CDR3 coding DNA: TGTGCCACCAGCCCAAGTCCCTGGGGGGCTCAGCCCCAGCATTTT. Its translation is CATSPSPWGAQPQHF. V is TRBV15 and J is TRBJ1-5, with D possibly being TRBD1 (6 bases). The V gene's germline CDR1 is LNHNV and CDR2 YYDKDF (reference sequence). The CDR3 is 15 residues long. Trimming removed 5 bases from V and 6 bases from J, with 17 bases in between.

This clonotype was seen a few times. The V gene is TRBV5-6, the J gene TRBJ2-1; weak D call: TRBD2 (5 bases). Trimming shortened V by 4 bases and J by 4 bases, and 15 bases separated the two germline ends. The germline V gene has CDR1 SGHDT and CDR2 YYEEEE. This CDR3 comprises 15 residues. Here the CDR3 DNA reads TGTGCCAGCAGCCGCTGGGCGGAGGCTTACAATGAGCAGTTCTTC. Amino acid sequence: CASSRWAEAYNEQFF.

The chain uses TRBV28 and TRBJ2-3; TRBD1 aligns across 7 bases. Germline V lookup: CDR1 MDHEN, CDR2 SYDVKM. After removal of 2 bases from V and 2 bases from J, the junction contained 16 bases not matched to a gene. This CDR3 has 19 amino acids. CDR3 sequence (DNA): TGTGCCAGCAGTTTAGGGTGGGACAGAACCTCCCAAGACACAGATACGCAGTATTTT. Its translation: CASSLGWDRTSQDTDTQYF.

This chain links TRBV6-5 with TRBJ1-6, with D perhaps matching TRBD1 (5 bases). CDR1 is MNHEY, CDR2 SVGAGI, per germline. CDR3 length equals 19 residues. The V gene lost 2 bases and the J gene lost 2 bases, with 19 bases spanning the gap. The CDR3 coding sequence is TGTGCCAGCAGTTACACCGCCTTTCAGGGCGCGCCCTATAATTCACCCCTCCACTTT. Residues: CASSYTAFQGAPYNSPLHF.

This clonotype was counted many times. This chain joins TRBV14 and TRBJ2-7; TRBD2 aligns across 7 bases. The CDR3 is 16 residues long. Germline CDR1 and CDR2: SGHDN and FVKESK. V gave up 0 bases and J gave up 2 bases; unmatched junction bases: 7. CDR3 sequence (DNA): TGTGCCAGCAGCCAAGATCTCAGCGGGATTCCCTACGAGCAGTACTTC. It encodes CASSQDLSGIPYEQYF. The variable domain in full, with the rest retrieved from reference TRBV14 and TRBJ2-7, is EAGVTQFPSHSVIEKGQTVTLRCDPISGHDNLYWYRRVMGKEIKFLLHFVKESKQDESGMPNNRFLAERTGGTYSTLKVQPAELEDSGVYFCASSQDLSGIPYEQYFGPGTRLTVT.

The chain is built from TRBV19 and TRBJ2-7; tentatively, D is TRBD2 (6 bases). Germline loops: CDR1 LNHDA, CDR2 SQIVND (reference sequence). The CDR3 spans 14 residues. Trimming shortened V by 5 bases and J by 2 bases, and 13 bases separated the two germline ends. The CDR3 nucleotides are TGTGCCAGTAGTCTAAGGGCGGGAACCTACGAGCAGTACTTC. Amino acids: CASSLRAGTYEQYF.

This clonotype was detected a few times. The chain joins TRBV4-1 to TRBJ1-1; D is unclear. The CDR3 totals 16 residues. The V end was cut by 3 bases, the J end by 0 bases, with 14 bases between. Germline V gene lookup returns CDR1 MGHRA and CDR2 YSYEKL. Here the CDR3 DNA reads TGCGCCAGCAGCCAGCACGCCGCTTCTATGAACACTGAAGCTTTCTTT. This translates into CASSQHAASMNTEAFF.

This chain uses TRBV7-8 with TRBJ1-1; no reliable D call. This CDR3 has 14 residues. Germline loops: CDR1 SGHVS, CDR2 FQNEAQ. V lost 4 bases and J lost 1, with 10 bases in between. Written as DNA, the CDR3 is TGTGCCAGCAGCTCCGAGGTGGGGAACACTGAAGCTTTCTTT. It is translated as CASSSEVGNTEAFF.

This clonotype was seen ten or more times. The chain is built from TRBV21-1 and TRBJ2-2; the D call in the table, TRBD2, was not verified against the DNA. TRBV21-1 counts as a pseudogene. The CDR3 runs to 18 residues. As DNA, the CDR3 is TGTGCCAGCAGCAAACTAGCGGGGGGGGACGAGAACACCGGGGAGCTGTTTTTT. Residues: CASSKLAGGDENTGELFF.

This clonotype was counted a few times. The chain employs TRBV7-2 and TRBJ1-2; D unclear. Germline CDR1 and CDR2: SGHTA and FQGNSA. The CDR3 loop spans 12 amino acids. The ends were cut back, 4 bases at V and 7 bases at J, with 10 bases in the middle. CDR3 coding DNA: TGTGCCAGCAGCTCCCGGCCGCTTGGCTACACCTTC. Residues: CASSSRPLGYTF. Full variable domain (missing parts from reference TRBV7-2 and TRBJ1-2): GAGVSQSPSNKVTEKGKDVELRCDPISGHTALYWYRQSLGQGLEFLIYFQGNSAPDKSGLPSDRFSAERTGGSVSTLTIQRTQQEDSAVYLCASSSRPLGYTFGSGTRLTVV.

This clonotype was counted ten times or more. The chain links TRBV5-1 to TRBJ2-7; no clear D. Germline V gene lookup returns CDR1 SGHRS and CDR2 YFSETQ. This CDR3 region has 13 residues. V lost 0 bases and J 5 bases, leaving 9 bases between the germline ends. CDR3 region: CASSLVGRDEQYF. In DNA form, the CDR3 reads TGCGCCAGCAGCTTGGTAGGTCGGGACGAGCAGTACTTC.

With regard to this clonotype: One junction end does not reproduce the germline sequence, and a read error may be involved. The CDR3 here is CASSEHGSRQGRVFF. CDR3 nucleotide sequence: TGTGCCAGCAGTGAACACGGAAGTCGACAGGGAAGGGTTTTTTTT. The chain employs TRBV6-1 and TRBJ1-5, with 7 bases that match TRBD1. From germline, CDR1 is MNHNS and CDR2 SASEGT. The CDR3 is made up of 15 amino acids.

This clonotype was found many times. J is TRBJ2-3 and V is TRBV12-3 or TRBV12-4; 7 bases map to TRBD2. J lost 9 bases, V lost 1 base, and 10 bases had no gene match. The CDR3 runs to 15 residues. The CDR3 sequence is CASSLESSGGTTQYF. CDR3 bases: TGTGCCAGCAGTTTAGAATCTAGCGGAGGTACGACGCAGTATTTT.

This clonotype was counted many times. The chain has TRBV11-2 and TRBJ1-1; D remains unclear. In germline, CDR1 is SGHAT, CDR2 FQNNGV. The CDR3 has 15 residues. V was cut by 0 bases and J by 1 base, with 9 bases left in between. The CDR3 loop is CASSLDSQANTEAFF. CDR3 in DNA: TGTGCCAGCAGCTTAGATTCGCAGGCGAACACTGAAGCTTTCTTT.

The chain is built from TRBV28 and TRBJ1-6, with D possibly matching TRBD1 (6 bases). CDR1 and CDR2 from the germline V gene are MDHEN and SYDVKM. The V end lost 7 bases, the J end lost 7 bases, and 14 bases lay between the germline ends. The CDR3 consists of 14 residues. CDR3 sequence (DNA): TGTGCCAGCACCTTCCGGGACACCAATTCACCCCTCCACTTT. Its protein is CASTFRDTNSPLHF.

This clonotype was observed a few times. The chain is built from TRBV12-3 or TRBV12-4 and TRBJ2-1; 7 positions agree with TRBD1. This CDR3 has 15 amino acids. J was trimmed by 4 bases and V by 5 bases; bases with no gene match: 8. The CDR3 DNA follows: TGTGCCAGCAGTGAACAGGGGATAACATACAATGAGCAGTTCTTC. It is translated as CASSEQGITYNEQFF.

This clonotype was seen repeatedly, ten times or more. This CDR3 is CASSEGRGHTGELFF. CDR3 nucleotide sequence: TGTGCCAGCAGTGAGGGGAGGGGGCACACCGGGGAGCTGTTTTTT. The chain recombines TRBV25-1 with TRBJ2-2, with D perhaps given as TRBD1 or TRBD2 (7 bases each). CDR3 length: 15 residues. V was trimmed by 3 bases and J by 3 bases, leaving 11 bases between them. Looked up from germline, CDR1 is MGHDK and CDR2 is SYGVNS.

The chain joins TRBV5-1 to TRBJ2-3, with TRBD2 matching 10 bases. Looked up from germline, CDR1 is SGHRS and CDR2 is YFSETQ. V lost 3 bases to trimming and J lost 4 bases; unmatched junction nucleotides: 11. This CDR3 contains 17 residues. CDR3 coding DNA: TGCGCCAGCAGCTCTGACTCTAGCGGGAGTACCGCAGATACGCAGTATTTT. Amino acids: CASSSDSSGSTADTQYF.

In nucleotides, the CDR3 is TGCAGCGTTGAAGATAGTCGATTAAGCACAGATACGCAGTATTTT. Its protein product is CSVEDSRLSTDTQYF. The rearrangement joins TRBV29-1 to TRBJ2-3; no clear D gene. The CDR3 is 15 amino acids. The V end was cut by 0 bases, the J end by 0 bases, with 10 bases between. Germline values: CDR1 SQVTM, CDR2 ANQGSEA.

This clonotype occurred many times. The gene calls are TRBV20-1 and TRBJ2-7; a weak D match, TRBD2 (5 bases). The CDR3 totals 15 residues. Trimming pared 0 bases from V and 0 bases from J, leaving 12 bases between. Germline-derived CDR1 and CDR2 are DFQATT and SNEGSKA (reference sequence). CDR3 loop: CSARDLSGSSYEQYF. The DNA for the CDR3 is TGCAGTGCTAGAGATCTTTCTGGGAGCTCCTACGAGCAGTACTTC.

DNA for the CDR3: TGTGCCAGCAGGGATACTAGTTATAAATCCTACGAGCAGTACTTC. Amino acids: CASRDTSYKSYEQYF. The V gene is TRBV2, the J gene TRBJ2-7; weak D call: TRBD2 (5 bases). CDR3 length equals 15 residues. Trimming removed 6 bases at V and 1 base at J, with 16 bases between. Germline V gene data show CDR1 as SNHLY and CDR2 as FYNNEI.

This chain uses TRBV29-1 with TRBJ1-2; no clear D gene. This CDR3 is built from 12 residues. Germline V gene sequence: CDR1 SQVTM, CDR2 ANQGSEA. V lost 4 bases to trimming and J lost 7 bases, with 13 bases between them. The CDR3 coding sequence is TGCAGCGTTGTCCCTAGCTCGCCTGGCTACACCTTC. Its protein is CSVVPSSPGYTF.